The 18 T cell receptor beta chains below come from one sample, sequenced in a study of cytomegalovirus exposure and HLA in healthy donors. The PCR had 60 Vbeta and 13 Jbeta primers. Sequenced by immunoSEQ multiplex PCR; TCRdb stores in-frame clones only, minus some. The sample contains some 70,000 clones, 55% to 75% of which appear only once. Material: PBMCs. Receptors were obtained from a woman aged 25 to 39 in good health and CMV-seronegative.

This clone was seen more than once but under ten times. The rearrangement joins TRBV5-1 to TRBJ2-5; D not certain. Germline assignment: CDR1 SGHRS and CDR2 YFSETQ. The CDR3 covers 11 residues. Trimming took 5 bases from V and 3 from J, leaving 5 bases between them. This CDR3 reads CASRQEETQYF. The CDR3 DNA follows: TGCGCCAGCAGGCAGGAAGAGACCCAGTACTTC.

The chain carries TRBV5-6 and TRBJ2-7; 7 nucleotides line up with TRBD1. Trimming removed 5 bases from V and 5 bases from J; junction bases left unmatched: 4. From germline, CDR1 is SGHDT and CDR2 YYEEEE. The CDR3 length is 12 residues. CDR3 loop: CASRLTGNEQYF. The DNA for the CDR3 is TGTGCCAGCAGGTTGACAGGGAACGAGCAGTACTTC.

There are a few counts of this clone. This chain connects TRBV25-1 to TRBJ1-1, with a weak D call TRBD1 (5 bases). There are 13 residues in the CDR3. The germline gives CDR1 MGHDK, CDR2 SYGVNS. Trimming took 0 bases from V and 11 from J, leaving 13 bases between them. CDR3 protein: CASSEYQGGAAFF. CDR3 sequence (DNA): TGTGCCAGCAGTGAATATCAGGGTGGGGCGGCTTTCTTT.

The CDR3 DNA is TGCGCCAGCAGCCCACCAGGGGGCGCGGGAATGAGCACTGAAGCTTTCTTT. It codes for CASSPPGGAGMSTEAFF. The gene calls are TRBV5-1 and TRBJ1-1; 8 positions match TRBD1. The V gene's germline CDR1 is SGHRS and CDR2 YFSETQ. Trimming removed 4 bases from V and 4 bases from J; junction bases left unmatched: 15. This CDR3 is 17 amino acids long. Using reference TRBV5-1 and TRBJ1-1 for the parts outside the CDR3, the full variable domain is KAGVTQTPRYLIKTRGQQVTLSCSPISGHRSVSWYQQTPGQGLQFLFEYFSETQRNKGNFPGRFSGRQFSNSRSEMNVSTLELGDSALYLCASSPPGGAGMSTEAFFGQGTRLTVV.

The chain employs TRBV9 and TRBJ1-2, with TRBD1 as a possible D gene (6 bases). From germline, CDR1 is SGDLS and CDR2 YYNGEE. The CDR3 is 16 residues long. Trimming took off 0 bases at V and 2 bases at J, with 14 bases between the two ends. CDR3 protein: CASSVDGGGLNYGYTF. CDR3 sequence (DNA): TGTGCCAGCAGCGTAGATGGGGGGGGGCTCAACTATGGCTACACCTTC.

This rearrangement joins TRBV2 to TRBJ1-2, with 8 bases matching TRBD1. Trimming cost V 4 bases and J 4 bases; bases outside gene matches: 5. Germline V gene lookup returns CDR1 SNHLY and CDR2 FYNNEI. The CDR3 contains 14 residues. The CDR3 protein is CASSADRVSYGYTF. The CDR3 DNA sequence: TGTGCCAGCAGTGCGGACAGGGTGAGCTATGGCTACACCTTC. Filled out from reference TRBV2 and TRBJ1-2, the complete variable domain reads EPEVTQTPSHQVTQMGQEVILRCVPISNHLYFYWYRQILGQKVEFLVSFYNNEISEKSEIFDDQFSVERPDGSNFTLKIRSTKLEDSAMYFCASSADRVSYGYTFGSGTRLTVV.

This clone was picked up a small number of times. The V and J genes are TRBV6-1 and TRBJ1-6; TRBD1 matches 11 bases. Per germline, CDR1 MNHNS and CDR2 SASEGT. J lost 10 bases, V lost 10 bases, and 9 bases had no gene match. This CDR3 region has 14 residues. The CDR3 nucleotides are TGTGCCACATCACCGGGACAGGGGGGATCACCCCTCCACTTT. This translates into CATSPGQGGSPLHF.

CDR3 protein: CASSPGLGPNEQFF. The CDR3 DNA sequence: TGTGCCAGCTCACCGGGACTAGGCCCCAATGAGCAGTTCTTC. The chain employs TRBV18 and TRBJ2-1; 8 bases fit TRBD2. Germline CDR1 and CDR2: KGHSH and LQKENI. V gave up 3 bases and J gave up 6 bases; unmatched junction bases: 4. CDR3 length: 14 residues.

The genes are TRBV7-2 and TRBJ2-1, with D possibly TRBD2 on 5 matching bases. Trimming took 1 base from V and 1 from J, leaving 8 bases between them. The V gene's germline CDR1 is SGHTA and CDR2 FQGNSA. The CDR3 extends over 15 amino acids. The CDR3 here is CASSLDRGSYNEQFF. Here the CDR3 DNA reads TGTGCCAGCAGCTTAGATCGCGGGTCCTACAATGAGCAGTTCTTC.

The chain uses TRBV19 and TRBJ2-2; TRBD2 matches 11 bases. The CDR3 is 14 amino acids. J was trimmed by 1 base and V by 8 bases; bases with no gene match: 0. The germline gives CDR1 LNHDA, CDR2 SQIVND (reference sequence). The CDR3 here is CASGLAGNTGELFF. The CDR3 nucleotides are TGTGCCAGTGGACTAGCGGGGAACACCGGGGAGCTGTTTTTT.

This chain uses TRBV21-1 with TRBJ2-5; TRBD1 reflects the table's D call only, with no check against the DNA. The J call is in doubt because the DNA end fits TRBJ2-7 better. TRBV21-1 is a recognized pseudogene. The CDR3 totals 14 residues. This CDR3 is CARGGDRGSYEQYF. The CDR3 nucleotides read TGTGCCAGGGGTGGGGACAGGGGATCCTACGAGCAGTACTTC.

The V and J genes are TRBV28 and TRBJ2-2; D may be TRBD2 (6 bases). Germline loops: CDR1 MDHEN, CDR2 SYDVKM. The ends were cut back, 6 bases at V and 5 bases at J, with 16 bases in the middle. This CDR3 is built from 15 residues. The CDR3 DNA reads TGTGCCAGCAGGAGGCCGGGAGAGAAAACCGGGGAGCTGTTTTTT. Its translation: CASRRPGEKTGELFF.

The V gene is TRBV18, the J gene TRBJ2-3; 14 bases are a match to TRBD2. J was trimmed by 0 bases and V by 3 bases; bases with no gene match: 11. CDR3 length: 20 amino acids. Germline CDR1 is KGHSH and CDR2 is LQKENI. CDR3 residues: CASSPSLTSGGAGSTDTQYF. The CDR3 DNA is TGTGCCAGCTCACCGAGCCTGACTAGCGGGGGGGCCGGTAGCACAGATACGCAGTATTTT.

Comments on this clone: One end of the junction fails to match germline, which may point to a read error. The CDR3 DNA reads TGCGCCAGCACCCAAGGTGAGGGTGGGGAAAAACTGCTTTTT. This sequence encodes CASTQGEGGEKLLF. This rearrangement joins TRBV4-1 to TRBJ1-4, with D unresolved. Germline assignment: CDR1 MGHRA and CDR2 YSYEKL. The length of the CDR3 is 14 residues.

The chain employs TRBV6-5 and TRBJ2-1, with D perhaps TRBD1 (5 bases). CDR1 is MNHEY and CDR2 is SVGAGI in the germline V gene. The CDR3 loop spans 15 amino acids. V was shortened by 5 bases and J by 1 base, with 12 bases between the two germline ends. The CDR3 DNA reads as TGTGCCAGCAGTCCGGCCAGGGCATCCTACAATGAGCAGTTCTTC. Amino acids: CASSPARASYNEQFF.

This clone has just a few counts. J is TRBJ1-6 and V is TRBV5-1; D possibly corresponds to TRBD1 (6 bases). CDR1 SGHRS and CDR2 YFSETQ come from the germline V gene. The CDR3 is 16 residues long. The ends were cut back, 4 bases at V and 0 bases at J, with 11 bases in the middle. CDR3 DNA: TGCGCCAGCAGCATTCAGGGGAGCTCCTATAATTCACCCCTCCACTTT. This sequence encodes CASSIQGSSYNSPLHF.

This clone is a singleton in its sample. The chain carries TRBV7-2 and TRBJ2-7; maybe TRBD1 (6 bases). V gave up 1 base and J gave up 4 bases, with 17 bases separating them. Germline V gene data show CDR1 as SGHTA and CDR2 as FQGNSA. This CDR3 has 16 amino acids. The DNA for the CDR3 is TGTGCCAGCAGCTTAGTACGGAAGGGGGAACGGTACGAGCAGTACTTC. It is translated as CASSLVRKGERYEQYF. Supplemented by reference TRBV7-2 and TRBJ2-7, the full variable domain reads GAGVSQSPSNKVTEKGKDVELRCDPISGHTALYWYRQSLGQGLEFLIYFQGNSAPDKSGLPSDRFSAERTGGSVSTLTIQRTQQEDSAVYLCASSLVRKGERYEQYFGPGTRLTVT.

This clone has just a few counts. This chain connects TRBV7-8 to TRBJ1-2; TRBD1 matches 9 bases. J was trimmed by 4 bases and V by 2 bases; bases with no gene match: 5. From germline, CDR1 is SGHVS and CDR2 FQNEAQ. CDR3 length: 15 residues. The CDR3 here is CASSLSGTGFYGYTF. CDR3 DNA: TGTGCCAGCAGCTTAAGTGGGACAGGGTTCTATGGCTACACCTTC.